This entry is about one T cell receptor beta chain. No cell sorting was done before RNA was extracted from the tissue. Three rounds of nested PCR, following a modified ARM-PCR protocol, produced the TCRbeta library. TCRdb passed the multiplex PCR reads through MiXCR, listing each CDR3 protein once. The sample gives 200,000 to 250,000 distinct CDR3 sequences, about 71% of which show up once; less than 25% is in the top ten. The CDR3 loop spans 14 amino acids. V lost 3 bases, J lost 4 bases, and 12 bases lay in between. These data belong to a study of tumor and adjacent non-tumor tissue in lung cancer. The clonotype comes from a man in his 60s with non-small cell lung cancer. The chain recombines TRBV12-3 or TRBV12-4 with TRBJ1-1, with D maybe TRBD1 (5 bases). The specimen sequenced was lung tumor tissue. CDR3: CASSFPYRRTEAFF. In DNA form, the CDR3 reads TGTGCCAGCAGTTTCCCCTACAGGCGCACTGAAGCTTTCTTT.